A single T cell receptor beta chain is shown here with its context. Antigen: not known. This sample was included in a study of Ad26.COV2.S vaccination and SARS-CoV-2 variants. Study information: Recipients of Ad26.COV2.S got it intramuscularly, once or twice 56 days apart. Broader study findings: Researchers reported similar non-spike TCR breadth in vaccine and placebo recipients. While placebo recipients had lower spike-specific TCR breadth, vaccine recipients had more.

Trimming cost V 2 bases and J 6 bases, with 4 bases left between them. The CDR3 covers 11 residues. Libraries were prepared by immunoSEQ multiplex PCR; TCRdb keeps only in-frame clonotypes and omits some of them. The table has some 640,000 clones, approximately 88% seen once; the top ten hold around 1.4%. Regarding treatment: approximately 18 received Ad26.COV2.S at low or high dose, single or two shots; roughly five received placebo; per-sample allocation not given. Sampling took place 63 days after the first vaccine or placebo injection. Within Boston, the person who donated was an adult of 18-55 years.

The clonotype was recovered from a person between 18 and 59 years old who received the Ad26.COV2.S COVID-19 vaccine or a placebo. This material consisted of peripheral blood, taken in a trial of Ad26.COV2.S vaccine versus placebo. The chain employs TRBV23-1 and TRBJ1-1; D gene unclear. TRBV23-1 is marked as an open reading frame, function uncertain. The CDR3 DNA is TGCGCCAGCAGTCAAAGGTCTGAAGCTTTCTTT. Amino acid sequence: CASSQRSEAFF.